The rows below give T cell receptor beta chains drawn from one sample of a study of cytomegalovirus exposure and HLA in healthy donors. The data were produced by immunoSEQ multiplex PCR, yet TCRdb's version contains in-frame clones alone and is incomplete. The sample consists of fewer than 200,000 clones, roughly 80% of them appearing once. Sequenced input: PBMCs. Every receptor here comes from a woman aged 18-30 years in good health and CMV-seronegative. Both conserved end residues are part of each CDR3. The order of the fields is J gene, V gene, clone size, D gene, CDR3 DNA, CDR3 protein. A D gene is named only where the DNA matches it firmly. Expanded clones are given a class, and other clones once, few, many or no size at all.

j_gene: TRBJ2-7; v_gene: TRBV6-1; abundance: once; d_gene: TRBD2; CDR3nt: TGTGCCAGCAGTGACCCCCCCGGGACTAGCGGGAGGTCCCACGAGCAGTACTTC; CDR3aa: CASSDPPGTSGRSHEQYF
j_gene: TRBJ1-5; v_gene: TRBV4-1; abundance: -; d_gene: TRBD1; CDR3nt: TGCGCCAGCAGCCAACGCACAGGGGGCGATCAGCCCCAGCATTTT; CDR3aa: CASSQRTGGDQPQHF
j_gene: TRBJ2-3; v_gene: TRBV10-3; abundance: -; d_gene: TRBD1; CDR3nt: TGTGCCATCAGTGAGCCGGGACAGGGGACAGATACGCAGTATTTT; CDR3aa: CAISEPGQGTDTQYF
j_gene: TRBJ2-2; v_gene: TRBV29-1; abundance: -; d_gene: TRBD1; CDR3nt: TGCAGCGTGGGGGACAGGGCGTTCTCCGGGGAGCTGTTTTTT; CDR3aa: CSVGDRAFSGELFF
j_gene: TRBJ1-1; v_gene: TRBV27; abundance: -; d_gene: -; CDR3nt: TGTGCCAGCAGTTTAAGCAGGTGGAACACTGAAGCTTTCTTT; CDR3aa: CASSLSRWNTEAFF
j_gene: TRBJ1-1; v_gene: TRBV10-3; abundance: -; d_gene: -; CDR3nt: TGTGCCATCAGTGACGGAGTGGGGGCAGCGAACACTGAAGCTTTCTTT; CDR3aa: CAISDGVGAANTEAFF
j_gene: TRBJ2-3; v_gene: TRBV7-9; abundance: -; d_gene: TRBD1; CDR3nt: TGTGCCAGCAGCTTCCCGGGACAGGGGAGGGCAGATACGCAGTATTTT; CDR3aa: CASSFPGQGRADTQYF
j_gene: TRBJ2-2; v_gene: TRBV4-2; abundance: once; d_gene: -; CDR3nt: TGTGCCAGCAGCCTCGTCGGTGGGCCACCGGAGCTGTTTTTT; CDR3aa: CASSLVGGPPELFF
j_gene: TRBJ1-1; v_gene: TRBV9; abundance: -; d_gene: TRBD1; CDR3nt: TGTGCCTGCAGCCCCGTCGGACAGGACACTGAAGCTTTCTTT; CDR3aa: CACSPVGQDTEAFF
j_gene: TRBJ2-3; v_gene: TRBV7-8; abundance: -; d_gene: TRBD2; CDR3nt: TGTGCCAGCAGCTTATTCCCCCCTAGCGGGCTAAGCACAGATACGCAGTATTTT; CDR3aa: CASSLFPPSGLSTDTQYF
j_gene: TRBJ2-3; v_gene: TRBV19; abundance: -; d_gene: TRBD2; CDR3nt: TGTGCCAGTAGTATGTGGGAGCGGGGAGATACGCAGTATTTT; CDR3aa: CASSMWERGDTQYF
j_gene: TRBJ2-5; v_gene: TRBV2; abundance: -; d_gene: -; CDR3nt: TGTGCCAGCAGCCTCAAAACAGGGCACCAAGAGACCCAGTACTTC; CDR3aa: CASSLKTGHQETQYF
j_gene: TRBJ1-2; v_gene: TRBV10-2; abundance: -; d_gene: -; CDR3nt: TGCGCCAGCAGCGATCAGGGTAACTATGGCTACACCTTC; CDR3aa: CASSDQGNYGYTF
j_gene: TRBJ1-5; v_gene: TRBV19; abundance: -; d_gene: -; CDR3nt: TGTGCCAGTAGTATAGTTTCAGGGCACGATCAGCCCCAGCATTTT; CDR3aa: CASSIVSGHDQPQHF
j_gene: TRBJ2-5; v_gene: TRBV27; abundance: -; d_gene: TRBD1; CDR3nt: TGTGCCAGCAGTACCCGACAGGGGGGAGAGACCCAGTACTTC; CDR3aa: CASSTRQGGETQYF
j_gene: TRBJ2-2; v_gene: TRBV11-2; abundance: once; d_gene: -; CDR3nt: TGTGCCAGCAGCTTAGTGGTGGGGAGTACCACCGGGGAGCTGTTTTTT; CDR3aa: CASSLVVGSTTGELFF
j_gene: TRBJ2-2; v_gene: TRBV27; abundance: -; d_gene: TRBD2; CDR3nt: TGTGCCAGCAGTTACGGGGGACTAGCGGCCGGGGAGCTGTTTTTT; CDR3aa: CASSYGGLAAGELFF
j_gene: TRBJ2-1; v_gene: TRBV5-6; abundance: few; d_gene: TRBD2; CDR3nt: TGTGCCAGCAGCTTACTAGCGGTTCTCAATGAGCAGTTCTTC; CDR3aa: CASSLLAVLNEQFF
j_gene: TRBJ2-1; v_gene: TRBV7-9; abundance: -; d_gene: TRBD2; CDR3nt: TGTGCCAGCAGCTTCCAGCGGGAGAGGGGATACAATGAGCAGTTCTTC; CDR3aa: CASSFQRERGYNEQFF
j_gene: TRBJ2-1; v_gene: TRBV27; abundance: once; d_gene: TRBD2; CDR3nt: TGTGCCAGCAGTCTATATCTGAGCGGGAGAGGGAATGAGCGGTTCTTC; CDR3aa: CASSLYLSGRGNERFF
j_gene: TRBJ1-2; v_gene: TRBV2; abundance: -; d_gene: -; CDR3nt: TGTGCCAGCAGTGAGTTGTTCTCTGAGTTACTGAACTATGGCTACACCTTC; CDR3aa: CASSELFSELLNYGYTF
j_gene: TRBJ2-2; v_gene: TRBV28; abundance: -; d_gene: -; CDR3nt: TGTGCCAGCAGTTACCTGACAGCCCCGGGCACCGGGGAGCTGTTTTTT; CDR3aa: CASSYLTAPGTGELFF
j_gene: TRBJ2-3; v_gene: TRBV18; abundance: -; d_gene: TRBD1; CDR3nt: TGTGCCAGCTCATTCGGACAGGGCCGTCCAGATACGCAGTATTTT; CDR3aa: CASSFGQGRPDTQYF
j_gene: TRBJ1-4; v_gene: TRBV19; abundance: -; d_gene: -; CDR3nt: TGTGCCAGTAGAAGTAGGGGAGAAAAACTGTTTTTT; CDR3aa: CASRSRGEKLFF
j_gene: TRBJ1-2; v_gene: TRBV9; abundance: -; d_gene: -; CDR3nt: TGTGCCAGCAGCGTAGACGTATCCTACCCGGGTAACTATGGCTACACCTTC; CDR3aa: CASSVDVSYPGNYGYTF
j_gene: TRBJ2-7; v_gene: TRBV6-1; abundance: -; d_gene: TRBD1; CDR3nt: TGTGCCAGCAGTTTCCACGGGACAGACCGGCAGGAGCAGTACTTC; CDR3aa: CASSFHGTDRQEQYF
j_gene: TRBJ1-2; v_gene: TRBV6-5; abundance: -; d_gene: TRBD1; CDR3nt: TGTGCCAGTAGACAGGGCGGTCCCTATGGCTACACCTTC; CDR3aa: CASRQGGPYGYTF
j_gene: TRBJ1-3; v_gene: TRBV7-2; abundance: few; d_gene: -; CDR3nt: TGTGCCAGCAGCTCGACAGCTTATTCTGGAAACACCATATATTTT; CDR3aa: CASSSTAYSGNTIYF
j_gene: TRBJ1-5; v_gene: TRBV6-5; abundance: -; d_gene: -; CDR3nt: TGTGCCAGCAGTGACATCACCAGCAATCAGCCCCAGCATTTT; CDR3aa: CASSDITSNQPQHF
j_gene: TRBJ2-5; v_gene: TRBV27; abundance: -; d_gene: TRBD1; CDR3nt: TGTGCCAGCAGTTGGAACAGGGGGGACCAAGAGACCCAGTACTTC; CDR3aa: CASSWNRGDQETQYF
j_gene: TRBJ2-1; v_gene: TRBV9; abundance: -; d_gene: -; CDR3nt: TGTGCCAGCAGCGTAGCCCCTATGGTGACAAATGAGCAGTTCTTC; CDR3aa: CASSVAPMVTNEQFF
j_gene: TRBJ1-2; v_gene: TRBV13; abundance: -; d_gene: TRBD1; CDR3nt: TGTGCCAGCAGCTACGACAGGGGTCTTGGCTACACCTTC; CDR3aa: CASSYDRGLGYTF
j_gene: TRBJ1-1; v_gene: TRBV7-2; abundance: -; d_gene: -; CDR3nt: TGTGCCAGCAGCCCACAGGCTAACACTGAAGCTTTCTTT; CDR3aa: CASSPQANTEAFF
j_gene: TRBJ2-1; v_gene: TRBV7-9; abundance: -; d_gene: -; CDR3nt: TGTTCCAGCAGCCCAAGGGTTAAGGGGGTTCCCCCCGATGGGGAGCAGTTCTTC; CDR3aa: CSSSPRVKGVPPDGEQFF
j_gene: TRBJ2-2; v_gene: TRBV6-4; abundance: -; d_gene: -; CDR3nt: TGTGCCAGCAGTCGGTCACCTCGATACACCGGGGAGCTGTTTTTT; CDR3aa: CASSRSPRYTGELFF
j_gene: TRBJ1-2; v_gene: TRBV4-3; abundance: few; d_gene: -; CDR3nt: TGCGCCAGCAGCCAAGACGGTTCACGAACCTATGGCTACACCTTC; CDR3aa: CASSQDGSRTYGYTF
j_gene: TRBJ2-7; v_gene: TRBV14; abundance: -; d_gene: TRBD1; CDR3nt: TGTGCCAGCAGCGACAGGGGCTCCTACGAGCAGTACTTC; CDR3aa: CASSDRGSYEQYF
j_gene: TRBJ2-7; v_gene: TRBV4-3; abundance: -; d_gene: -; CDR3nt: TGCGCCAGCAGCCCAACCCTAGGGGGCTACGAGCAGTACTTC; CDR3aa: CASSPTLGGYEQYF
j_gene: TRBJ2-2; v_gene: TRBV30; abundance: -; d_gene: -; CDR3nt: TGTGCCTGGAGTCGCCGGGATGGGGCGAACACCGGGGAGCTGTTTTTT; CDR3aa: CAWSRRDGANTGELFF
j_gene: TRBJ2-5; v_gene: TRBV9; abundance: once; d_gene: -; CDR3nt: TGTGCCAGCAGCGGCTCAGGGTTTGGAGAGACTCAGTACTTC; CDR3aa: CASSGSGFGETQYF
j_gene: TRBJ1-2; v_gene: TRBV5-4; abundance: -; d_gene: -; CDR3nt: TGTGCCAGCAGCGTGGAGGGGTCTAACTATGGCTACACCTTC; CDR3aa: CASSVEGSNYGYTF
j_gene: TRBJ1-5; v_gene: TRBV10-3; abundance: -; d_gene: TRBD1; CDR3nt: TGTGCCATCATAGGCAGGGGGAATCAGCCCCAGCATTTT; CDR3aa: CAIIGRGNQPQHF
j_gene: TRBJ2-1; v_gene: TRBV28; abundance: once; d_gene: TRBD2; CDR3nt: TGTGCCAGCAGCTCCCCCCTAGCGGGAGGAAATGAGCAGTTCTTC; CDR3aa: CASSSPLAGGNEQFF
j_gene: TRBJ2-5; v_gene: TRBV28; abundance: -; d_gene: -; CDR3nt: TGTGCCAGCAGTATATTCACCGGGGGTCTGGAGACCCAGTACTTC; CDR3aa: CASSIFTGGLETQYF
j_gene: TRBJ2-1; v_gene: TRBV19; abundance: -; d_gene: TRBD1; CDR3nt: TGTGCCAGTAGCGATGGACAGGGGGCGTATTATGAGCAGTTCTTC; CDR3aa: CASSDGQGAYYEQFF
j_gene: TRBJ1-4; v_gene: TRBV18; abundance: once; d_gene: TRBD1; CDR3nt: TGTGCCAGCTCAAGCTCCCCGGGACAGGGGTCAGCAACTAATGAAAAACTGTTTTTT; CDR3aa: CASSSSPGQGSATNEKLFF